These 21 T cell receptor beta chains were all obtained from the same sample, sequenced in a study of molecular identifiers for immune sequencing clone quantification. TCRdb re-called the PCR reads through MiXCR, storing one row per CDR3 protein. The sample records 250,000 to 400,000 distinct CDR3 sequences, about 22% being singletons. Sample: naive CD8+ T cells from blood, with Jurkat cell RNA spiked in. The subset is: FACS-sorted CD8+CD4-CCR7+CD45RA+ naive T cells. Every receptor here comes from a human donor in good health. Some libraries in this study had Jurkat cell RNA spiked in.

This clonotype occurred many times. The chain uses TRBV15 and TRBJ2-1; TRBD2 might be the D (5 bases). Between the trimmed V and J ends, which lost 9 bases and 2 bases, there was a span of 14 bases. The CDR3 spans 14 residues. Per germline, CDR1 LNHNV and CDR2 YYDKDF (reference sequence). The CDR3 sequence: CATRQSGTYNEQFF. As DNA, the CDR3 is TGTGCCACTCGCCAATCGGGGACCTACAATGAGCAGTTCTTC.

This clonotype was counted ten times or more. The chain couples TRBV5-1 to TRBJ1-2; no reliable D call. Per germline, CDR1 SGHRS and CDR2 YFSETQ. The length of the CDR3 is 15 residues. With 0 bases removed from V and 0 bases from J, the gap between germline ends came to 9 bases. The CDR3 DNA reads TGCGCCAGCAGCTTGGACGGAGACACTAACTATGGCTACACCTTC. Residues: CASSLDGDTNYGYTF.

As regards this clonotype: The conserved final phenylalanine or tryptophan is absent from the CDR3, which likely points to a read error. The genes are TRBV10-1 and TRBJ2-1; maybe TRBD2 (5 bases). CDR3 size: 13 residues. CDR1 is WNHNN, CDR2 SYGVQD, per germline (reference sequence). Trimming took 1 base from V and 9 from J, leaving 10 bases between them. As DNA, the CDR3 is TGCGCCAGCAGTGAGTTCCTAGCCAGTGAGCAGTTCCTC. This encodes CASSEFLASEQFL.

This clonotype was counted ten times or more. The chain recombines TRBV6-5 with TRBJ1-1, with 11 bases matching TRBD1. Germline CDR1 reads MNHEY; CDR2 reads SVGAGI. V gave up 6 bases and J gave up 4 bases; unmatched junction bases: 4. CDR3 length: 14 amino acids. CDR3: CASRSGTGGTEAFF. In nucleotides, the CDR3 is TGTGCCAGCAGGTCCGGGACAGGGGGCACTGAAGCTTTCTTT.

This clonotype was detected ten times or more. CDR3 sequence (DNA): TGTGCCAGCAGGCCGGGACTTCCCGCCGGGGAGCTGTTTTTT. This translates into CASRPGLPAGELFF. The genes are TRBV7-9 and TRBJ2-2, with D tentatively TRBD2 (6 bases). V dropped 6 bases and J dropped 6 bases, with 14 bases sitting between them. The CDR3 totals 14 residues. The germline CDR1 and CDR2 sequences are SEHNR and FQNEAQ (reference sequence).

This clonotype occurred many times. An end of the junction differs from the germline gene, which may be a read error. The chain carries TRBV28 and TRBJ2-7; 12 nucleotides agree with TRBD2. CDR3 size: 15 residues. Germline lookup yields CDR1 MDHEN and CDR2 SYDVKM. The chain's CDR3 is CASSQPGLAGLYAHF. The CDR3 DNA reads TGTGCCAGCAGTCAACCGGGACTAGCGGGTTTGTATGCCCACTTC.

Of note for this clonotype: Just one base apart from a much larger clone, this may be a read error. This rearrangement joins TRBV20-1 to TRBJ2-1; unclear D gene. Germline V gene data show CDR1 as DFQATT and CDR2 as SNEGSKA (reference sequence). There are 15 residues in the CDR3. V was pared by 1 base and J by 0 bases, with 10 bases between. The DNA for the CDR3 is TGCAGTGCTAGAGGTACTAACAACTCCTACAATGAGCAGTTCTTC. This encodes CSARGTNNSYNEQFF.

This clonotype showed up just a few times. The rearrangement joins TRBV9 to TRBJ2-3; maybe TRBD1 (6 bases). Trimming removed 3 bases from V and 0 bases from J, with 11 bases in between. CDR1 is SGDLS, CDR2 YYNGEE, per germline. This CDR3 spans 15 amino acids. As DNA, the CDR3 is TGTGCCAGCAGCGCCGAAGGACAGAGCACAGATACGCAGTATTTT. Protein sequence: CASSAEGQSTDTQYF.

The rearrangement joins TRBV29-1 to TRBJ2-5, with TRBD2 identical over 7 bases. Germline CDR1 and CDR2: SQVTM and ANQGSEA. The CDR3 is 12 amino acids. This CDR3 is CGAWGLQETQYF. For the CDR3, the DNA is TGCGGCGCCTGGGGACTACAAGAGACCCAGTACTTC.

This sequence joins TRBV5-4 and TRBJ1-1; D is unresolved. V was clipped by 7 bases and J by 4 bases, with 11 bases between them. Germline V lookup: CDR1 SGHNT, CDR2 YYREEE (reference sequence). The CDR3 sequence is 12 residues long. The CDR3 spells CASWRDGTEAFF. The CDR3 DNA sequence: TGTGCCAGCTGGAGAGACGGCACTGAAGCTTTCTTT. The entire variable domain, with the rest obtained from reference TRBV5-4 and TRBJ1-1, is as follows: ETGVTQSPTHLIKTRGQQVTLRCSSQSGHNTVSWYQQALGQGPQFIFQYYREEENGRGNFPPRFSGLQFPNYSSELNVNALELDDSALYLCASWRDGTEAFFGQGTRLTVV.

This clonotype was detected many times. The genes are TRBV28 and TRBJ2-7, with 10 bases aligning to TRBD1. V shed 4 bases and J 1 base; nucleotides not matched to a gene: 10. The CDR3 consists of 17 residues. Germline loops: CDR1 MDHEN, CDR2 SYDVKM. The CDR3 DNA follows: TGTGCCAGCAGTTCCCCCCGTATGGACAGGGGGTCCTACGAGCAGTACTTC. Amino acid sequence: CASSSPRMDRGSYEQYF.

Points on this clonotype: This may arise from a read error, as a much more abundant clone is one base away. This chain joins TRBV29-1 and TRBJ2-1, with unresolved D. The CDR3 runs 13 residues. Trimming pared 2 bases from V and 2 bases from J, leaving 7 bases between. The V gene's germline CDR1 is SQVTM and CDR2 ANQGSEA. The CDR3 loop is CSVEHDTYNEQFF. The CDR3, as DNA: TGCAGCGTTGAACACGACACCTACAATGAGCAGTTCTTC.

The chain is built from TRBV4-1 and TRBJ1-5, with a possible D match to TRBD1 (6 bases). The V gene lost 4 bases and the J gene lost 4 bases, with 23 bases spanning the gap. Germline V gene lookup returns CDR1 MGHRA and CDR2 YSYEKL. This CDR3 is 18 amino acids long. CDR3 loop: CASSPLGVTRGLNQPQHF. The CDR3 DNA is TGCGCCAGCAGCCCTTTAGGGGTCACCAGGGGATTAAATCAGCCCCAGCATTTT.

This clonotype came up many times. The chain combines TRBV5-4 with TRBJ2-3; D possibly corresponds to TRBD2 (6 bases). This CDR3 is 14 amino acids long. The ends were cut back, 3 bases at V and 1 base at J, with 9 bases in the middle. Germline lookup yields CDR1 SGHNT and CDR2 YYREEE (reference sequence). The DNA of the CDR3 is TGTGCCAGCAGCTCGGGACTCCGCACAGATACGCAGTATTTT. This gives the protein CASSSGLRTDTQYF.

This clonotype occurred many times. The V gene is TRBV7-2, the J gene TRBJ2-7; D perhaps matches TRBD1 (5 bases). Germline CDR1 is SGHTA and CDR2 is FQGNSA. V was pared by 3 bases and J by 3 bases, with 12 bases between. The CDR3 loop spans 14 amino acids. The CDR3 DNA is TGTGCCAGCAGCTTTCAGGGTGTGGGCTACGAGCAGTACTTC. This sequence encodes CASSFQGVGYEQYF.

This clonotype has a count of ten or more. The chain recombines TRBV7-6 with TRBJ2-3, with TRBD2 matching 9 bases. CDR1 and CDR2 (germline): SGHVS, FNYEAQ. This CDR3 is 16 amino acids long. J gave up 3 bases and V 5 bases, and 9 bases lay outside the gene matches. CDR3 loop: CASSIGLALGTDTQYF. The DNA of the CDR3 is TGTGCCAGCAGCATAGGACTAGCGCTGGGTACAGATACGCAGTATTTT.

The sample holds many counts of this clonotype. This chain links TRBV5-1 with TRBJ2-1, with D unresolved. V lost 0 bases, J lost 13 bases, and 14 bases lay in between. The germline CDR1 and CDR2 sequences are SGHRS and YFSETQ. The CDR3 is 13 residues long. CDR3 DNA: TGCGCCAGCAGCTTGGTTGTGGAGAACGAACAGTTCTTC. Its protein is CASSLVVENEQFF.

This clonotype came up many times. The chain carries TRBV6-2 or TRBV6-3 and TRBJ2-7, with D tentatively TRBD1 or TRBD2 (5 bases each). CDR3 size: 13 residues. Per the germline V gene, CDR1 is MNHEY and CDR2 is SVGEGT. V lost 5 bases, J lost 3 bases, and 11 bases lay in between. This CDR3 reads CASSPRGYYEQYF. Written as DNA, the CDR3 is TGTGCCAGCAGTCCCCGGGGCTACTACGAGCAGTACTTC.

This clonotype was seen many times. This rearrangement joins TRBV20-1 to TRBJ2-3; D gene unclear. The CDR3 spans 12 residues. Germline assignment: CDR1 DFQATT and CDR2 SNEGSKA (reference sequence). Trimming took 2 bases from V and 3 from J, leaving 6 bases between them. As DNA, the CDR3 is TGCAGTGCTAGATCAATTACAGATACGCAGTATTTT. Amino acids: CSARSITDTQYF.

Comments on this clonotype: Germline is not matched at one junction end, which may reflect a read error. The chain uses TRBV19 and TRBJ2-2; D call uncertain. Per the germline V gene, CDR1 is LNHDA and CDR2 is SQIVND (reference sequence). There are 13 residues in the CDR3. The CDR3 DNA reads TGTACCAGTAGTATATCCGTGGGCGGGGAGCTGTTTTTT. Translated, it gives CTSSISVGGELFF.

Concerning this clonotype itself: Being one base from a much bigger clone, this may be a read error. The chain joins TRBV7-2 to TRBJ2-7; no reliable D call. The CDR3 is 14 residues long. Per germline, CDR1 SGHTA and CDR2 FQGNSA. CDR3: CAGSPVTSSYEQYF. The DNA of the CDR3 is TGTGCCGGCAGCCCCGTGACAAGCTCCTACGAGCAGTACTTC.